The rows below give T cell receptor beta chains drawn from one sample of a study of blood T cell repertoires in COVID-19. Here immunoSEQ multiplex PCR was the method, and the copy in TCRdb shows in-frame clones only, minus some. There are hundreds of thousands of clones in the sample; approximately 86% occur only once, and 1.5% to 2% lies in the top ten. The sequenced sample was PBMCs or T cells enriched from blood (not recorded which). Receptor source: a woman aged 45-60 years who had recovered from COVID-19. The CDR3 runs from the conserved cysteine through the conserved F or W. D genes are given only for firm matches. Clone size is shown for a subset of rows, as once, few, many or a class of expanded clone.

d_call	clone_size	cdr3_length	j_call	v_call	cdr3_nt	cdr3_aa
TRBD1	once	15	TRBJ1-1	TRBV18	TGTGCCAGCTCACCACTCACCAGGGGGGCCACTGAAGCTTTCTTT	CASSPLTRGATEAFF
TRBD1	.	15	TRBJ1-2	TRBV6-5	TGTGCCAGCCTGGCGGGGGACAGGGGCAACTATGGCTACACCTTC	CASLAGDRGNYGYTF
.	.	15	TRBJ1-3	TRBV3-1/TRBV3-2	TGTGCCAGCAGCGATCGGAGAGGGTCTGGAAACACCATATATTTT	CASSDRRGSGNTIYF
TRBD1	once	13	TRBJ2-7	TRBV6-5	TGTGCCACCCGGGACAGGGGACTCTACGAGCAGTACTTC	CATRDRGLYEQYF
.	.	16	TRBJ1-4	TRBV27	TGTGCCAGCAGTTTACAGGGATTGGCAACTAATGAAAAACTGTTTTTT	CASSLQGLATNEKLFF
.	.	16	TRBJ2-7	TRBV7-6	TGTGCCAGCAGCTTAGGGACAGCTTTAATCCAATACGAGCAGTACTTC	CASSLGTALIQYEQYF
.	.	13	TRBJ2-1	TRBV7-2	TGTGCCAGCAGCTTTGACATCCCTAATGAGCAGTTCTTC	CASSFDIPNEQFF
TRBD2	.	17	TRBJ2-7	TRBV4-3	TGCGCCAGCAGCCATGACCCTTCGGGACTAACCCCCTACGAGCAGTACTTC	CASSHDPSGLTPYEQYF
.	.	13	TRBJ1-2	TRBV27	TGTGCCAGCAGTCTTGTCGGGGGCTATGGCTACACCTTC	CASSLVGGYGYTF
TRBD2	.	13	TRBJ2-5	TRBV28	TGTGCCAGCAAGGCGGGAGGACGGGAGACCCAGTACTTC	CASKAGGRETQYF
.	.	13	TRBJ1-5	TRBV3-1/TRBV3-2	TGTGCCAGCAGCCAAACAGGGACTCAGCCCCAGCATTTT	CASSQTGTQPQHF
.	.	16	TRBJ2-7	TRBV5-1	TGCGCCAGCAGCTTGACAGGGCTAGTCGACCGGGACGAGCAGTACTTC	CASSLTGLVDRDEQYF
TRBD2	.	16	TRBJ2-1	TRBV2	TGTGCCAGCAGTGAAGTTTCAGGACTAGCGCGGAATGAGCAGTTCTTC	CASSEVSGLARNEQFF
.	.	14	TRBJ1-6	TRBV30	TGTGCCTCTTCGACAGGCTCCTATAATTCACCCCTCCACTTT	CASSTGSYNSPLHF
.	once	15	TRBJ2-6	TRBV7-9	TGTGCCAGCAGCCGACGGACATCTGGGGCCAACGTCCTGACTTTC	CASSRRTSGANVLTF
TRBD1	.	19	TRBJ1-4	TRBV28	TGTGCCAGCAGTTTATGGGTCAGGGGGCAAGTGGGGACTAATGAAAAACTGTTTTTT	CASSLWVRGQVGTNEKLFF
TRBD1	.	16	TRBJ1-4	TRBV14	TGTGCCAGCAGCCCGGAGACAGGGCGGATCAGTGAAAAACTGTTTTTT	CASSPETGRISEKLFF
TRBD1	once	15	TRBJ2-2	TRBV6-4	TGTGCCAGCAGTGAGACAGGGTCGGACACCGGGGAGCTGTTTTTT	CASSETGSDTGELFF
.	.	14	TRBJ2-5	TRBV7-6	TGTGCCAGCAGCTTAGGGCTGGTACAAGAGACCCAGTACTTC	CASSLGLVQETQYF
TRBD1	.	14	TRBJ1-1	TRBV5-1	TGCGCCAGCAGCTGGAGGACAGGGGGCACTGAAGCTTTCTTT	CASSWRTGGTEAFF
.	.	15	TRBJ1-3	TRBV3-1/TRBV3-2	TGTGCCAGCAGCCAACAATCAGGGCTCGGAAACACCATATATTTT	CASSQQSGLGNTIYF
TRBD1	.	14	TRBJ2-5	TRBV7-9	TGTGCCAGCAGCGAAACGACAGGGGTAGAGACCCAGTACTTC	CASSETTGVETQYF
.	few	15	TRBJ1-4	TRBV21-1	TGTGCCAGCAGCACCCAAAGGGGGACAAATGAAAAACTGTTTTTT	CASSTQRGTNEKLFF
TRBD2	.	16	TRBJ2-7	TRBV27	TGTGCCAGCAGTTTATTCCCCGGGACTAGCGGATACGAGCAGTACTTC	CASSLFPGTSGYEQYF
TRBD1	.	17	TRBJ2-2	TRBV5-1	TGCGCCAGCAGCGCTAATACCGGACAGGGGGGCTCCGGGGAGCTGTTTTTT	CASSANTGQGGSGELFF
TRBD2	.	15	TRBJ2-1	TRBV7-8	TGTGCCAGCAGCTCCACTGCGGGAGTTGTAAATGAGCAGTTCTTC	CASSSTAGVVNEQFF
TRBD1	.	15	TRBJ1-3	TRBV11-1	TGTGCCAGCAGCCGTGGGACAGGGGCTGGAAACACCATATATTTT	CASSRGTGAGNTIYF
TRBD2	.	16	TRBJ2-7	TRBV27	TGTGCCAGCAGCCCCAGACTAGCGGGAGCGGTCGCCGAGCAGTACTTC	CASSPRLAGAVAEQYF
.	.	11	TRBJ2-2	TRBV28	TGTGCCAGCAGTGTGACTGGGGAGCTGTTTTTT	CASSVTGELFF
.	.	15	TRBJ1-5	TRBV7-8	TGTGCCAGCAGCTTAGAGGCTCCGGGTAATCAGCCCCAGCATTTT	CASSLEAPGNQPQHF
TRBD1	.	14	TRBJ2-1	TRBV10-3	TGTGCCATCAGTGGGGGACAGGGGGTCCATGAGCAGTTCTTC	CAISGGQGVHEQFF